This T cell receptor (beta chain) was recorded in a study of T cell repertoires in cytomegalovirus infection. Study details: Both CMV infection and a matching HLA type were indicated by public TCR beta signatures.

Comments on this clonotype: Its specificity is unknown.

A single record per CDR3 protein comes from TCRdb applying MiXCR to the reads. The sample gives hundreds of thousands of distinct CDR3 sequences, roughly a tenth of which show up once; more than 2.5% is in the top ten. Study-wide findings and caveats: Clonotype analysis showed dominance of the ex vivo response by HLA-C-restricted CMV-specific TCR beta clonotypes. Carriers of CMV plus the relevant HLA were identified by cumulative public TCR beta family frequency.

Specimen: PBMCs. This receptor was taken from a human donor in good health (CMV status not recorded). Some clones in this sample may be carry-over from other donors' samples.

CDR3 sequence (DNA): TGTGCCAGCAGCCACTCCGAGGGCGATACGCAGTATTTT. Translated, it gives CASSHSEGDTQYF. The chain employs TRBV27 and TRBJ2-3; D is possibly TRBD2 (5 bases). V lost 6 bases and J lost 6, with 13 bases in between. Looked up from germline, CDR1 is MNHEY and CDR2 is SMNVEV (reference sequence). This CDR3 is 13 amino acids long.